This T cell receptor (beta chain) appears in the sequencing data of a study of shared clonotypes between healthy human individuals. General study results and limits: Among several donors, 4.5% to 5.5% of naive CD4 clonotypes were found in common. It was the non-shared clonotypes that had lower generation probabilities than clonotypes shared by all four donors. Rarefaction showed that sequencing of sorted subsets was incomplete (despite large depth).

CDR3 length equals 15 residues. J gave up 5 bases and V 3 bases, and 5 bases lay outside the gene matches. CDR1 SGDLS and CDR2 YYNGEE come from the germline V gene. An assay was performed, and its level was deep. Sequenced by immunoSEQ multiplex PCR; TCRdb stores in-frame clones only, minus some. The sample holds 2 million to 2.5 million clones, around 93% seen once. This clone occurred once. Its cognate antigen is unknown. The V call is TRBV9, the J call TRBJ2-1; the match to TRBD2 covers 10 bases. The source material was naive CD4+ T cells from PBMCs. The subset was: CD45RA+ positively selected. The sequence came from a man younger than 30 in good health. Some clones in this sample may be carry-over from other donors' samples. For the CDR3, the DNA is TGTGCCAGCAGCGAGGGACTAGCGACCAACAATGAGCAGTTCTTC. It specifies CASSEGLATNNEQFF. Full variable domain (missing parts from reference TRBV9 and TRBJ2-1): DSGVTQTPKHLITATGQRVTLRCSPRSGDLSVYWYQQSLDQGLQFLIQYYNGEERAKGNILERFSAQQFPDLHSELNLSSLELGDSALYFCASSEGLATNNEQFFGPGTRLTVL.